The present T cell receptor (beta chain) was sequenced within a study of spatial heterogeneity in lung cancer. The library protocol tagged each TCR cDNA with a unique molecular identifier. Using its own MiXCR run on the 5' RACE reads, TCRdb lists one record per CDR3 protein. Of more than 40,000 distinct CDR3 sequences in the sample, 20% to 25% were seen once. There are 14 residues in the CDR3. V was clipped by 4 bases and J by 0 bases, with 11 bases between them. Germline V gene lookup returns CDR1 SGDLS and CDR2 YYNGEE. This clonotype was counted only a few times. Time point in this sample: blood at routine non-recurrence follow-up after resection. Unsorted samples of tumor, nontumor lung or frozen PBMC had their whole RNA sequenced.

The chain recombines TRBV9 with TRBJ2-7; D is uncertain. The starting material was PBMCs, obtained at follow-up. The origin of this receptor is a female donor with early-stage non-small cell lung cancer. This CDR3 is CASSSRRSSYEQYF. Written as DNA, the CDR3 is TGTGCCAGCAGCTCCCGACGGAGCTCCTACGAGCAGTACTTC.